Sequencing of this TCR beta chain was carried out in a study of blood T cell repertoires in COVID-19. Overall study: Cohort 3 donors counted as recovered after two negative PCRs, clearance, or resolved symptoms. PBMCs, B-cell-depleted T cells, or T cells provided the cDNA or gDNA that made up the material.

Trimming removed 0 bases at V and 4 bases at J, with 16 bases between. The CDR3 spans 16 residues. Looked up from germline, CDR1 is MNHEY and CDR2 is SVGAGI. This study enrolled people aged roughly 18 to 89 from about two dozen US geographic areas. Cohorts were determined from participant-reported clinical history. The method was immunoSEQ multiplex PCR; TCRdb's version includes in-frame clones alone and lacks a portion of them. The sample includes a few hundred thousand clones, roughly 84% seen only once; the top ten take approximately 7.3%. The V and J genes are TRBV6-5 and TRBJ2-7; a weak D match, TRBD2 (7 bases). The receptor was isolated from a man aged 30 to 45 in a cohort exposed to, infected with or recovered from COVID-19 (not recorded which). The sample consisted of PBMCs or T cells enriched from blood (not recorded which). The CDR3 here is CASSYSKPGGGYEQYF. The DNA for the CDR3 is TGTGCCAGCAGTTACTCGAAGCCGGGGGGCGGGTACGAGCAGTACTTC.